This TCR beta chain originates from a study of OX40 agonist ivuxolimab in advanced cancers. The CDR3 extends over 14 amino acids. Trimming at V came to 4 bases and at J to 5 bases, leaving 5 bases not matched to a gene. CDR1 is MNHNY, CDR2 SVGAGI, per germline (reference sequence). Libraries were prepared by immunoSEQ multiplex PCR; TCRdb keeps only in-frame clonotypes and omits some of them. The data contain about 81,000 clones, about 88% of them singletons. With regard to this clone: Its antigen is currently unknown.

Study-wide points: Within 6 weeks, CD4+ and CD8+ blood T cells expanded clonally at 0.1 to 3.0 mg/kg.

This chain joins TRBV6-6 and TRBJ2-7; 10 bases are a match to TRBD1. The receptor's source is an adult with an advanced solid tumor such as melanoma, head and neck, liver or kidney cancer. This specimen was CD4+ or CD8+ T cells sorted from blood, taken in a trial of the OX40 agonist ivuxolimab. Written as DNA, the CDR3 is TGTGCCAGCAGTTTTAGGACAGGGGGGGACGAGCAGTACTTC. It specifies CASSFRTGGDEQYF.